This passage covers 28 T cell receptor beta chains from one sample sequenced in a study of shared clonotypes between healthy human individuals. Clones were sequenced by immunoSEQ multiplex PCR, and TCRdb holds only the in-frame ones, with some missing. The table lists about 1.5 million clones, 95% to 99% of them singletons, with around 0.45% in the top ten. Sequenced sample: naive CD4+ T cells sorted from blood. Subset described: CD45RA+ positively selected. All receptors come from a man aged 30 to 45 in good health.

This rearrangement joins TRBV18 to TRBJ2-7; 8 bases are a match to TRBD1. The CDR3 sequence is 15 residues long. The V and J ends lost 1 base and 4 bases, in that order; junction bases with no gene match: 6. Germline loops: CDR1 KGHSH, CDR2 LQKENI. CDR3 protein: CASSPRPGGSYEQYF. The CDR3 DNA reads as TGTGCCAGCTCACCACGGCCAGGGGGCAGTTACGAGCAGTACTTC.

The rearrangement links TRBV30 to TRBJ1-2; D unresolved. The germline gives CDR1 GTSNPN, CDR2 SVGIG (reference sequence). This CDR3 spans 13 amino acids. The V end lost 4 bases, the J end lost 8 bases, and 17 bases lay between the germline ends. CDR3 residues: CAWTPLGSGGYTF. The CDR3 coding sequence is TGTGCCTGGACCCCCCTGGGGTCGGGGGGCTACACCTTC.

The gene calls are TRBV7-9 and TRBJ2-7; D is tentatively TRBD1 or TRBD2 (5 bases each). The V end lost 5 bases, the J end lost 7 bases, and 18 bases lay between the germline ends. CDR1 and CDR2 (germline): SEHNR, FQNEAQ (reference sequence). CDR3 length: 14 amino acids. The CDR3 loop reads CASSEQEPSGEQYF. CDR3 coding DNA: TGTGCCAGCAGCGAACAGGAACCCTCGGGGGAGCAGTACTTC.

The rearrangement joins TRBV5-4 to TRBJ2-6; the match to TRBD2 covers 14 bases. J was trimmed by 2 bases and V by 10 bases; bases with no gene match: 8. CDR1 is SGHNT, CDR2 YYREEE, per germline (reference sequence). CDR3 length: 17 amino acids. This CDR3 reads CAGTTSGRAPGANVLTF. Written as DNA, the CDR3 is TGTGCCGGGACGACTAGCGGGAGGGCCCCTGGGGCCAACGTCCTGACTTTC.

The chain uses TRBV5-4 and TRBJ2-1; a weak D match, TRBD2 (5 bases). Per the germline V gene, CDR1 is SGHNT and CDR2 is YYREEE (reference sequence). The CDR3 extends over 14 amino acids. The germline V and J ends were trimmed by 9 bases and 7 bases, with 20 bases remaining between them. For the CDR3, the DNA is TGTGCCATTGGGAGAGACTACAGTCGGAATGAGCAGTTCTTC. This translates into CAIGRDYSRNEQFF. Full variable domain (rest looked up from reference TRBV5-4 and TRBJ2-1): ETGVTQSPTHLIKTRGQQVTLRCSSQSGHNTVSWYQQALGQGPQFIFQYYREEENGRGNFPPRFSGLQFPNYSSELNVNALELDDSALYLCAIGRDYSRNEQFFGPGTRLTVL.

The CDR3 sequence: CASSHGGLRDNEQFF. DNA of the CDR3: TGCGCCAGCAGCCACGGAGGGCTACGTGACAATGAGCAGTTCTTC. The chain joins TRBV4-1 to TRBJ2-1, with D maybe TRBD2 (6 bases). The CDR3 totals 15 residues. The ends were cut back, 3 bases at V and 5 bases at J, with 14 bases in the middle. Germline CDR1 MGHRA, CDR2 YSYEKL.

The CDR3 nucleotides read TGTGCCAGCAGCGTCGGACTAGCGGGAGCAGATACGCAGTATTTT. Translated, it gives CASSVGLAGADTQYF. The chain has TRBV7-7 and TRBJ2-3; 13 bases line up with TRBD2. V lost 5 bases, J lost 4 bases, and 3 bases stayed unmatched. The CDR3 consists of 15 residues. Germline loops: CDR1 SSHAT, CDR2 FNYEAQ (reference sequence).

Remarks on this clone: Other DNA sequences in this sample translate to the same CDR3. The V gene is TRBV7-2, the J gene TRBJ2-5; TRBD1 is a possible D gene (5 bases). CDR1 SGHTA and CDR2 FQGNSA come from the germline V gene. V was pared by 2 bases and J by 1 base, with 8 bases between. This CDR3 is built from 14 residues. The CDR3 sequence is CASSLSRAQETQYF. The CDR3, as DNA: TGTGCCAGCAGCTTAAGCAGGGCCCAAGAGACCCAGTACTTC.

The genes are TRBV19 and TRBJ2-1; no firm D call. The CDR3 runs to 17 residues. V lost 4 bases and J lost 0, with 16 bases in between. Germline V gene data show CDR1 as LNHDA and CDR2 as SQIVND (reference sequence). Here the CDR3 DNA reads TGTGCCAGTAGTAGAGGAACCCGACAAAGCTCCTACAATGAGCAGTTCTTC. Translating it yields CASSRGTRQSSYNEQFF.

The V call is TRBV11-2, the J call TRBJ2-1; 12 bases match TRBD2. The length of the CDR3 is 15 residues. CDR1 and CDR2 from the germline V gene are SGHAT and FQNNGV. V lost 6 bases to trimming and J lost 3 bases; unmatched junction nucleotides: 3. CDR3 residues: CASRGLAGSYNEQFF. CDR3 DNA sequence: TGTGCCAGCAGAGGACTAGCGGGAAGCTACAATGAGCAGTTCTTC.

The chain is built from TRBV7-8 and TRBJ2-7, with D unresolved. The germline gives CDR1 SGHVS, CDR2 FQNEAQ. The CDR3 is 18 amino acids. V was clipped by 5 bases and J by 0 bases, with 23 bases between them. CDR3 nucleotide sequence: TGTGCCAGCAGCCATCCCCCCGATGCAAGGCCTACCTCCTACGAGCAGTACTTC. Translated: CASSHPPDARPTSYEQYF.

In its sample, this clone was seen a few times. V usage is TRBV15 and J usage is TRBJ1-1, with D unresolved. V shed 1 base and J shed 1 base, with 7 bases lying between them. CDR3 size: 14 residues. Germline V lookup: CDR1 LNHNV, CDR2 YYDKDF (reference sequence). CDR3 sequence (DNA): TGTGCCACCAGCAGAGCAGGCTCGAACACTGAAGCTTTCTTT. This gives the protein CATSRAGSNTEAFF.

V and J are TRBV5-1 and TRBJ2-5; a possible D gene is TRBD2 (6 bases). Germline CDR1 reads SGHRS; CDR2 reads YFSETQ. The CDR3 has 18 amino acids. The germline V and J ends were trimmed by 2 bases and 0 bases, with 20 bases remaining between them. The chain's CDR3 is CASSLLYQVQRDQETQYF. The CDR3 DNA reads as TGCGCCAGCAGCTTACTCTATCAAGTCCAGCGGGACCAAGAGACCCAGTACTTC.

The genes are TRBV28 and TRBJ1-2, with a possible D match to TRBD1 (5 bases). The CDR3 contains 14 residues. The V gene lost 6 bases and the J gene lost 0 bases, with 11 bases spanning the gap. The germline V gene encodes CDR1 MDHEN and CDR2 SYDVKM. The CDR3 DNA reads TGTGCCAGCAGACCAGACAGTTCTAACTATGGCTACACCTTC. This gives the protein CASRPDSSNYGYTF.

J is TRBJ1-1 and V is TRBV30; D unresolved. V was clipped by 1 base and J by 5 bases, with 8 bases between them. CDR1 and CDR2 (germline): GTSNPN, SVGIG (reference sequence). The CDR3 extends over 12 amino acids. CDR3 nucleotide sequence: TGTGCCTGGAGTGGGGCGGGGACTGAAGCTTTCTTT. Residues: CAWSGAGTEAFF.

The chain couples TRBV7-3 to TRBJ2-1; D assignment may be TRBD1 or TRBD2 (6 bases each). The CDR3 sequence is 15 residues long. CDR1 and CDR2 from the germline V gene are SGHTA and FQGTGA. The V end lost 1 base, the J end lost 7 bases, and 14 bases lay between the germline ends. CDR3 sequence reads: CASSLRGGGRNEQFF. The CDR3 nucleotides read TGTGCCAGCAGCTTAAGAGGGGGAGGTAGGAATGAGCAGTTCTTC.

This chain connects TRBV28 to TRBJ2-7, with D possibly TRBD2 on 5 matching bases. This CDR3 comprises 16 residues. Trimming removed 6 bases at V and 0 bases at J, with 18 bases between. Germline V CDR1 and CDR2: MDHEN, SYDVKM. As DNA, the CDR3 is TGTGCCAGCAGCCCTCCCGGACTCGTGAGCTCCTACGAGCAGTACTTC. Encoded protein: CASSPPGLVSSYEQYF.

The chain couples TRBV6-1 to TRBJ2-7, with D uncertain. Germline CDR1 and CDR2: MNHNS and SASEGT. The CDR3 runs to 10 residues. The germline V and J ends were trimmed by 5 bases and 10 bases, with 9 bases remaining between them. CDR3 sequence: CASSLGGQYF. DNA for the CDR3: TGTGCCAGCAGTTTGGGCGGACAGTACTTC.

V is TRBV18 and J is TRBJ2-7; 7 bases map to TRBD1. J was trimmed by 4 bases and V by 1 base; bases with no gene match: 10. CDR1 is KGHSH, CDR2 LQKENI, per germline. The CDR3 is made up of 16 amino acids. Here the CDR3 reads CASSPQMARGTYEQYF. As DNA, the CDR3 is TGTGCCAGCTCACCACAGATGGCCAGGGGGACGTACGAGCAGTACTTC.

CDR3 DNA sequence: TGCGCCAGCAGCTTGAGAGGGTACCGTGAAAAACTGTTTTTT. Translating it yields CASSLRGYREKLFF. The V call is TRBV5-1, the J call TRBJ1-4; D gene unclear. The germline V gene has CDR1 SGHRS and CDR2 YFSETQ. The CDR3 spans 14 residues. The V and J ends lost 1 base and 7 bases respectively, with 11 bases between them.

The chain is built from TRBV5-1 and TRBJ2-3; 8 bases align to TRBD1. V shed 3 bases and J 0 bases; nucleotides not matched to a gene: 3. The CDR3 has 15 amino acids. Germline assignment: CDR1 SGHRS and CDR2 YFSETQ. The chain's CDR3 is CASSSTGDSTDTQYF. CDR3 coding DNA: TGCGCCAGCAGCTCGACAGGGGACAGCACAGATACGCAGTATTTT.

The DNA for the CDR3 is TGTGCCAGCAGCCCCCGGAGGCTATACGAGCAGTACTTC. Translated: CASSPRRLYEQYF. V usage is TRBV7-2 and J usage is TRBJ2-7, with D tentatively TRBD2 (5 bases). Germline CDR1 reads SGHTA; CDR2 reads FQGNSA. The CDR3 has 13 residues. V dropped 5 bases and J dropped 4 bases, with 12 bases sitting between them.

The rearrangement links TRBV5-5 to TRBJ1-5; no firm D call. V lost 4 bases, J lost 0 bases, and 11 bases lay in between. Germline assignment: CDR1 SGHKS and CDR2 YYEKEE (reference sequence). CDR3 length: 15 residues. The CDR3 here is CASSVDPYSNQPQHF. For the CDR3, the DNA is TGTGCCAGCAGCGTGGACCCCTATAGCAATCAGCCCCAGCATTTT.

The chain joins TRBV2 to TRBJ1-3, with 9 positions matching TRBD1. CDR3 length equals 15 residues. J gave up 1 base and V 4 bases, and 2 bases lay outside the gene matches. The germline V gene has CDR1 SNHLY and CDR2 FYNNEI. In DNA, the CDR3 is TGTGCCAGCAGTGTAGACAGGGGGTCTGGAAACACCATATATTTT. Protein: CASSVDRGSGNTIYF.

The rearrangement uses TRBV7-8 and TRBJ2-3; 10 bases are shared with TRBD2. Germline loops: CDR1 SGHVS, CDR2 FQNEAQ. The CDR3 runs to 16 residues. Trimming at V came to 2 bases and at J to 2 bases, leaving 4 bases not matched to a gene. CDR3 loop: CASSLRLAGATDTQYF. CDR3 in DNA: TGTGCCAGCAGCTTACGGCTAGCGGGGGCCACAGATACGCAGTATTTT. The complete variable domain, with remaining parts taken from reference TRBV7-8 and TRBJ2-3, reads GAGVSQSPRYKVAKRGQDVALRCDPISGHVSLFWYQQALGQGPEFLTYFQNEAQLDKSGLPSDRFFAERPEGSVSTLKIQRTQQEDSAVYLCASSLRLAGATDTQYFGPGTRLTVL.

The rearrangement links TRBV7-8 to TRBJ2-7; D call uncertain. Trimming took off 5 bases at V and 2 bases at J, with 16 bases between the two ends. Germline values: CDR1 SGHVS, CDR2 FQNEAQ. The CDR3 extends over 15 amino acids. DNA for the CDR3: TGTGCCAGCAGCCTCAACGTTCCCATTACCTACGAGCAGTACTTC. This translates into CASSLNVPITYEQYF.

V gene TRBV5-1 combines with J gene TRBJ2-7; 8 bases fit TRBD1. V trimming: 0 bases; J trimming: 2 bases; junction bases outside the gene matches: 7. CDR1 is SGHRS and CDR2 is YFSETQ in the germline V gene. This CDR3 has 16 amino acids. The CDR3 loop is CASSLDGGQVAYEQYF. CDR3 DNA: TGCGCCAGCAGCTTGGACGGGGGACAGGTGGCCTACGAGCAGTACTTC.

The chain is built from TRBV5-4 and TRBJ2-7, with D perhaps matching TRBD1 (6 bases). Per the germline V gene, CDR1 is SGHNT and CDR2 is YYREEE (reference sequence). V was cut by 4 bases and J by 2 bases, with 25 bases left in between. This CDR3 is 18 amino acids long. The chain's CDR3 is CASSPGGGAGVPTYEQYF. CDR3 nucleotides: TGTGCCAGCAGCCCAGGTGGAGGAGCAGGGGTTCCTACCTACGAGCAGTACTTC.